This entry lists 11 T cell receptor beta chains sequenced from one sample in a study of T-cell memory formation after mild COVID-19. TCRdb reprocessed the 5' RACE reads via MiXCR and lists one record per CDR3 protein. The sample includes about 470,000 distinct CDR3 sequences, around 27% of them seen just once. The sequenced sample was PBMCs or a T cell subset sorted from them (not recorded which). The receptors shown here come from an adult woman who had mild COVID-19 (a few samples of this study predate the infection). Cell type and time point are not known.

The chain couples TRBV4-3 to TRBJ2-2; either TRBD1 or TRBD2 may supply D (6 bases each). V was shortened by 0 bases and J by 8 bases, with 13 bases between the two germline ends. Per germline, CDR1 LGHNA and CDR2 YSLEER. This CDR3 region has 15 residues. The CDR3 DNA follows: TGCGCCAGCAGCCAAGATCGCTGGGGGGCGGGGGAGCTGTTTTTT. Translation: CASSQDRWGAGELFF.

The chain combines TRBV4-3 with TRBJ2-7; the D gene is possibly TRBD2 (5 bases). V was pared by 0 bases and J by 7 bases, with 13 bases between. CDR3 length: 14 amino acids. Germline loops: CDR1 LGHNA, CDR2 YSLEER. In DNA, the CDR3 is TGCGCCAGCAGCCAAGACTTCGGGGTTGGGGAGCAGTACTTC. This encodes CASSQDFGVGEQYF.

The rearrangement joins TRBV29-1 to TRBJ2-5, with 7 bases fitting TRBD1. The V segment lost 6 bases and the J segment 5 bases; nucleotides outside the gene matches: 3. The CDR3 spans 11 residues. Germline lookup yields CDR1 SQVTM and CDR2 ANQGSEA. CDR3 DNA: TGCAGCGTAGGGACAGTGGAGACCCAGTACTTC. It yields the protein CSVGTVETQYF.

In this sample, this clonotype turned up many times. The chain recombines TRBV5-1 with TRBJ2-5; D is tentatively TRBD1 or TRBD2 (5 bases each). The germline gives CDR1 SGHRS, CDR2 YFSETQ. The CDR3 has 14 amino acids. V was pared by 4 bases and J by 1 base, with 11 bases between. The CDR3 is CASSPGTVQETQYF. In DNA, the CDR3 is TGCGCCAGCAGCCCCGGGACGGTCCAAGAGACCCAGTACTTC.

The CDR3 sequence is CSAGRTGGQETQYF. CDR3 DNA sequence: TGCAGTGCGGGCCGGACAGGGGGACAAGAGACCCAGTACTTC. The chain combines TRBV20-1 with TRBJ2-5, with TRBD1 identical over 10 bases. The CDR3 totals 14 residues. Unmatched junction bases numbered 6, after V lost 6 bases and J lost 2 bases. Germline values: CDR1 DFQATT, CDR2 SNEGSKA (reference sequence).

The chain carries TRBV5-1 and TRBJ2-7; D assignment may be TRBD1 or TRBD2 (5 bases each). Trimming took off 3 bases at V and 0 bases at J, with 16 bases between the two ends. The CDR3 length is 16 residues. The germline V gene has CDR1 SGHRS and CDR2 YFSETQ. CDR3 protein: CASSWGLEVLSYEQYF. The CDR3, as DNA: TGCGCCAGCAGCTGGGGGTTAGAGGTCCTCTCCTACGAGCAGTACTTC.

This clonotype was counted a few times. The chain uses TRBV6-1 and TRBJ2-7; D is perhaps TRBD1 or TRBD2 (5 bases each). V shed 2 bases and J shed 1 base, with 15 bases lying between them. Germline V gives CDR1 MNHNS, CDR2 SASEGT. The CDR3 extends over 16 amino acids. The CDR3, as DNA: TGTGCCAGCAGTGAAATCGGGATGGGGGTTTCCTACGAGCAGTACTTC. Translating it yields CASSEIGMGVSYEQYF.

This clonotype came up a few times. The V and J genes are TRBV12-3 or TRBV12-4 and TRBJ2-2; 7 bases are shared with TRBD2. V was clipped by 5 bases and J by 1 base; unmatched bases: 1. The CDR3 runs 14 residues. This chain's CDR3 is CASSQRGNTGELFF. The DNA for the CDR3 is TGTGCCAGCAGTCAGCGGGGGAACACCGGGGAGCTGTTTTTT.

The V and J genes are TRBV7-9 and TRBJ1-1; tentatively, D is TRBD1 (5 bases). The CDR3 consists of 17 residues. V lost 5 bases and J 3 bases, leaving 22 bases between the germline ends. Looked up from germline, CDR1 is SEHNR and CDR2 is FQNEAQ (reference sequence). CDR3 sequence reads: CASSPLLSTVTHTEAFF. CDR3 DNA sequence: TGTGCCAGCAGCCCCCTACTCTCGACAGTGACTCACACTGAAGCTTTCTTT.

As concerns this clonotype: One end of the junction fails to match germline, which may point to a read error. The chain is built from TRBV7-3 and TRBJ2-7; D is possibly TRBD2 (6 bases). Germline V gene sequence: CDR1 SGHTA, CDR2 FQGTGA. The CDR3 totals 9 residues. CDR3 sequence: CASPEGCRF. As DNA, the CDR3 is TGTGCCAGCCCGGAGGGATGTCGCTTC.

This clonotype was counted between two and nine times. The chain employs TRBV6-2 or TRBV6-3 and TRBJ2-5; TRBD2 matches at 11 bases. Germline V gene data show CDR1 as MNHEY and CDR2 as SVGEGT. There are 15 residues in the CDR3. Trimming took 8 bases from V and 3 from J; bases not matched to a gene: 8. The DNA of the CDR3 is TGTGCCAGCGGACTACTGGGACTAGCGGAAGAGACCCAGTACTTC. Protein: CASGLLGLAEETQYF.